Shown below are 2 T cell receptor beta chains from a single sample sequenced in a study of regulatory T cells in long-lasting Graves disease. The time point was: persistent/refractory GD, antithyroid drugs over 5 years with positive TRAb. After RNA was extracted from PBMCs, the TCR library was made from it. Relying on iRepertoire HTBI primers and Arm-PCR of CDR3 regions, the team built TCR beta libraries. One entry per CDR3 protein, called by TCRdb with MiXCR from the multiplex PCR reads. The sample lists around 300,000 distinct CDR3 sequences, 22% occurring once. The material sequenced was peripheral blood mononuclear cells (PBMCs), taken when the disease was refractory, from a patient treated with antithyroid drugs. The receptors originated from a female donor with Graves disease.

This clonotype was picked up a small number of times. The CDR3 DNA reads as TGTGCCATCCAAGCGGGAGGGCCTGAGACCCAGTACTTC. It specifies CAIQAGGPETQYF. The chain recombines TRBV10-3 with TRBJ2-5; 10 bases line up with TRBD2. The J segment lost 5 bases and the V segment lost 8 bases, leaving 5 bases of the junction unmatched. This CDR3 spans 13 amino acids. The germline gives CDR1 ENHRY, CDR2 SYGVKD.

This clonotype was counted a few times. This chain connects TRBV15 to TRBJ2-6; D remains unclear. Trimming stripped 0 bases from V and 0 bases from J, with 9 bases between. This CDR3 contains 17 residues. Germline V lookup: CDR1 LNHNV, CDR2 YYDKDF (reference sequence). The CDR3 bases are TGTGCCACCAGCAGAGACGGAAGCGTCTCTGGGGCCAACGTCCTGACTTTC. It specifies CATSRDGSVSGANVLTF.